Below are 26 T cell receptor beta chains sequenced from a single sample in a study of OX40 agonist ivuxolimab in advanced cancers. This table comes from immunoSEQ multiplex PCR, and its TCRdb copy is limited to in-frame clones, with some not included. Of tens of thousands of clones detected, around nine tenths appear once; the ten largest clones hold around 0.39%. Sequenced material: CD4+ or CD8+ T cells sorted from blood, taken in a trial of the OX40 agonist ivuxolimab. The receptor source for this set is an adult with an advanced solid tumor such as melanoma, head and neck, liver or kidney cancer.

The rearrangement joins TRBV28 to TRBJ2-1; 7 nucleotides line up with TRBD1. V lost 5 bases and J lost 4; bases outside the gene matches: 11. Germline V CDR1 and CDR2: MDHEN, SYDVKM. This CDR3 is built from 16 residues. The CDR3 bases are TGTGCCAGCAGTAGCTGGACAGGAGACTCGTACAATGAGCAGTTCTTC. It codes for CASSSWTGDSYNEQFF.

CDR3 protein: CASSGTPGTGELFF. For the CDR3, the DNA is TGCGCCAGCAGCGGGACACCAGGGACCGGGGAGCTGTTTTTT. The J gene is TRBJ2-2, the V gene TRBV5-1, with a weak D call TRBD1 (6 bases). CDR3 size: 14 residues. Germline-derived CDR1 and CDR2 are SGHRS and YFSETQ. The germline V and J ends were trimmed by 4 bases and 5 bases, with 12 bases remaining between them. Together with reference TRBV5-1 and TRBJ2-2, the CDR3 gives the full variable domain: KAGVTQTPRYLIKTRGQQVTLSCSPISGHRSVSWYQQTPGQGLQFLFEYFSETQRNKGNFPGRFSGRQFSNSRSEMNVSTLELGDSALYLCASSGTPGTGELFFGEGSRLTVL.

The chain couples TRBV19 to TRBJ1-4, with TRBD1 matching over 9 bases. The germline CDR1 and CDR2 sequences are LNHDA and SQIVND (reference sequence). Unmatched junction bases numbered 11, after V lost 10 bases and J lost 8 bases. The CDR3 runs 14 residues. CDR3 in amino acids: CATQPGQGWEKLFF. Here the CDR3 DNA reads TGTGCCACCCAACCGGGACAGGGATGGGAAAAACTGTTTTTT.

J is TRBJ1-2 and V is TRBV7-2; no clear D. This CDR3 spans 15 amino acids. Per germline, CDR1 SGHTA and CDR2 FQGNSA. V shed 0 bases and J shed 2 bases, with 10 bases lying between them. CDR3 DNA sequence: TGTGCCAGCAGCTTAGCCACAGCATCCAACTATGGCTACACCTTC. This codes for CASSLATASNYGYTF. The entire variable domain, with the rest obtained from reference TRBV7-2 and TRBJ1-2, is as follows: GAGVSQSPSNKVTEKGKDVELRCDPISGHTALYWYRQSLGQGLEFLIYFQGNSAPDKSGLPSDRFSAERTGGSVSTLTIQRTQQEDSAVYLCASSLATASNYGYTFGSGTRLTVV.

This chain links TRBV29-1 with TRBJ1-3; D is unclear. Per germline, CDR1 SQVTM and CDR2 ANQGSEA. The CDR3 has 12 residues. Trimming left V 7 bases short and J 0 bases short, with 7 bases between. As DNA, the CDR3 is TGCAGCGCCCACTTCTCTGGAAACACCATATATTTT. Protein sequence: CSAHFSGNTIYF.

The genes are TRBV5-1 and TRBJ1-1, with a weak D call TRBD1 (5 bases). Germline CDR1 SGHRS, CDR2 YFSETQ. V lost 3 bases to trimming and J lost 6 bases, with 15 bases between them. The CDR3 covers 14 residues. DNA of the CDR3: TGCGCCAGCAGCTCCGACGGGGGGACCTCTGAAGCTTTCTTT. Amino acid sequence: CASSSDGGTSEAFF.

This chain links TRBV4-1 with TRBJ2-7; D gene unclear. Germline values: CDR1 MGHRA, CDR2 YSYEKL. There are 15 residues in the CDR3. V was shortened by 0 bases and J by 0 bases, with 9 bases between the two germline ends. DNA for the CDR3: TGCGCCAGCAGCCAAGATCGGACCATCTCCTACGAGCAGTACTTC. This gives the protein CASSQDRTISYEQYF.

The rearrangement joins TRBV6-5 to TRBJ2-7, with TRBD1 identical over 7 bases. Germline values: CDR1 MNHEY, CDR2 SVGAGI. J gave up 4 bases and V 6 bases, and 6 bases lay outside the gene matches. This CDR3 spans 13 amino acids. This CDR3 is CASSPGTAYEQYF. In DNA, the CDR3 is TGTGCCAGCAGCCCCGGGACAGCTTACGAGCAGTACTTC.

This chain joins TRBV4-1 and TRBJ1-4; D gene unclear. CDR1 and CDR2 from the germline V gene are MGHRA and YSYEKL. V was pared by 1 base and J by 8 bases, with 11 bases between. This CDR3 is built from 14 residues. CDR3 bases: TGCGCCAGCAGCCAAGCGTTGAGGGAAGAAAAACTGTTTTTT. As protein: CASSQALREEKLFF.

The chain uses TRBV10-3 and TRBJ1-4; D is perhaps TRBD1 (5 bases). Per the germline V gene, CDR1 is ENHRY and CDR2 is SYGVKD. This CDR3 comprises 17 residues. V lost 0 bases and J lost 2, with 13 bases in between. The CDR3 here is CAISESGPYLTNEKLFF. The CDR3 nucleotides read TGTGCCATCAGTGAGTCGGGGCCCTACCTGACTAATGAAAAACTGTTTTTT.

The chain couples TRBV7-8 to TRBJ2-3; 7 nucleotides agree with TRBD1. Germline lookup yields CDR1 SGHVS and CDR2 FQNEAQ. The CDR3 totals 16 residues. With 3 bases clipped from V and 1 base from J, the junction kept 7 bases outside the gene matches. CDR3 region: CASSLVGQAGTDTQYF. CDR3 coding DNA: TGTGCCAGCAGCTTGGTAGGACAGGCCGGCACAGATACGCAGTATTTT.

V and J are TRBV30 and TRBJ2-2, with TRBD2 matching 8 bases. The CDR3 covers 16 residues. Trimming removed 0 bases from V and 6 bases from J; junction bases left unmatched: 9. Germline values: CDR1 GTSNPN, CDR2 SVGIG (reference sequence). As DNA, the CDR3 is TGTGCCTGGAGTGTAACGGGCGGGGGGCCGTCCGGGGAGCTGTTTTTT. It translates to CAWSVTGGGPSGELFF.

On this clone: Within the sample, other DNA sequences also encode this same CDR3. This chain uses TRBV5-4 with TRBJ2-1; TRBD2 agrees at 7 bases. The CDR3 spans 15 residues. Per germline, CDR1 SGHNT and CDR2 YYREEE (reference sequence). The V and J ends lost 0 bases and 2 bases, in that order; junction bases with no gene match: 2. The CDR3 sequence: CASSLGGGPYNEQFF. The DNA of the CDR3 is TGTGCCAGCAGCTTGGGGGGGGGACCCTACAATGAGCAGTTCTTC.

The gene calls are TRBV4-1 and TRBJ2-3, with 9 positions matching TRBD2. The germline CDR1 and CDR2 sequences are MGHRA and YSYEKL. The trim removed 4 bases at V and 2 bases at J, leaving 10 bases unmatched. The CDR3 contains 17 residues. This chain's CDR3 is CASSLDGGGAVTDTQYF. The CDR3 DNA reads TGCGCCAGCAGCCTAGATGGCGGGGGGGCCGTCACAGATACGCAGTATTTT.

The gene calls are TRBV6-6 and TRBJ2-7; 8 nucleotides match TRBD1. Germline V lookup: CDR1 MNHNY, CDR2 SVGAGI (reference sequence). The CDR3 loop spans 15 amino acids. V was clipped by 4 bases and J by 1 base; unmatched bases: 6. The CDR3 reads CASSFSGQASYEQYF. In nucleotides, the CDR3 is TGTGCCAGCAGTTTTTCGGGACAGGCTTCCTACGAGCAGTACTTC.

This chain joins TRBV28 and TRBJ1-2; 9 bases map to TRBD1. Germline values: CDR1 MDHEN, CDR2 SYDVKM. The CDR3 totals 14 residues. V shed 4 bases, J shed 7 bases, and the junction held 7 bases outside the gene matches. For the CDR3, the DNA is TGTGCCAGCAGTTCCCGGGACAGGGAGAGTGGCTACACCTTC. Protein sequence: CASSSRDRESGYTF.

The chain links TRBV18 to TRBJ2-6, with D unclear. Per the germline V gene, CDR1 is KGHSH and CDR2 is LQKENI. This CDR3 spans 16 amino acids. Trimming removed 6 bases at V and 0 bases at J, with 12 bases between. In DNA, the CDR3 is TGTGCCAGCTCGCACTTTCAGATCTCTGGGGCCAACGTCCTGACTTTC. The encoded protein is CASSHFQISGANVLTF.

The chain is built from TRBV5-1 and TRBJ2-5; the D gene is possibly TRBD1 (7 bases). Trimming stripped 4 bases from V and 1 base from J, with 11 bases between. This CDR3 is 14 amino acids long. In germline, CDR1 is SGHRS, CDR2 YFSETQ. CDR3 residues: CASSAGQLQETQYF. The DNA of the CDR3 is TGCGCCAGCAGCGCGGGACAGCTCCAAGAGACCCAGTACTTC.

CDR3 bases: TGTGCCAGTAGTATGGTACTAGCGGCCTCCTACGAGCAGTACTTC. Residues: CASSMVLAASYEQYF. The V and J genes are TRBV19 and TRBJ2-7, with TRBD2 identical over 8 bases. CDR1 is LNHDA, CDR2 SQIVND, per germline (reference sequence). CDR3 length: 15 residues. The ends lost 3 bases at V and 0 bases at J; junction bases unmatched: 4.

The genes are TRBV4-3 and TRBJ2-3; D uncertain. Germline V gene lookup returns CDR1 LGHNA and CDR2 YSLEER. V was pared by 1 base and J by 8 bases, with 10 bases between. The length of the CDR3 is 13 residues. The CDR3 protein is CASSQGSGGTQYF. As DNA, the CDR3 is TGCGCCAGCAGCCAAGGATCGGGCGGTACGCAGTATTTT.

V is TRBV6-5 and J is TRBJ1-5; D is uncertain. V was clipped by 8 bases and J by 4 bases, with 15 bases between them. CDR3 length: 14 amino acids. Germline lookup yields CDR1 MNHEY and CDR2 SVGAGI. For the CDR3, the DNA is TGTGCCAGCGCCTCGAGCCAGGTAAATCAGCCCCAGCATTTT. As protein: CASASSQVNQPQHF.

The genes are TRBV5-1 and TRBJ2-1, with D hard to call. V was shortened by 2 bases and J by 0 bases, with 3 bases between the two germline ends. The CDR3 totals 13 residues. In germline, CDR1 is SGHRS, CDR2 YFSETQ. In nucleotides, the CDR3 is TGCGCCAGCAGCTTATCCTCCTACAATGAGCAGTTCTTC. It yields the protein CASSLSSYNEQFF.

The gene calls are TRBV18 and TRBJ2-5, with TRBD2 matching 11 bases. The CDR3 runs to 16 residues. Germline loops: CDR1 KGHSH, CDR2 LQKENI. Losses at the gene ends were 3 bases for V and 2 bases for J; bases not matched to a gene: 5. The CDR3 nucleotides read TGTGCCAGCTCACCCGCCTTAGCGGGGGGGCAAGAGACCCAGTACTTC. Amino acids: CASSPALAGGQETQYF.

The chain is built from TRBV7-8 and TRBJ1-1; the match to TRBD1 covers 10 bases. The CDR3 consists of 17 residues. Germline CDR1 SGHVS, CDR2 FQNEAQ. Trimming at V came to 3 bases and at J to 4 bases, leaving 11 bases not matched to a gene. CDR3 amino acids: CASSFTGTGVVRTEAFF. CDR3 coding DNA: TGTGCCAGCAGCTTTACCGGGACAGGGGTTGTGCGCACTGAAGCTTTCTTT.

V is TRBV6-5 and J is TRBJ1-2; the D is unclear. Germline CDR1 and CDR2: MNHEY and SVGAGI. This CDR3 has 14 amino acids. V dropped 5 bases and J dropped 2 bases, with 12 bases sitting between them. The CDR3 region has the DNA TGTGCCAGCAGTACGCGTTCCCAGAACTATGGCTACACCTTC. This encodes CASSTRSQNYGYTF.

The V gene is TRBV6-5, the J gene TRBJ1-6; D is ambiguous. The germline V gene has CDR1 MNHEY and CDR2 SVGAGI. Trimming removed 2 bases at V and 5 bases at J, with 13 bases between. This CDR3 comprises 16 residues. This CDR3 reads CASSYTIKPNNSPLHF. CDR3 DNA sequence: TGTGCCAGCAGTTACACAATTAAACCAAATAATTCACCCCTCCACTTT.